This T cell receptor (beta chain) emerged from a study of blood T cell repertoires in COVID-19. Study at large: PBMCs, B-cell-depleted T cells, or T cells were the source of the cDNA or gDNA that made up the material.

The CDR3 length is 14 residues. Looked up from germline, CDR1 is GTSNPN and CDR2 is SVGIG (reference sequence). V lost 0 bases and J lost 7; bases outside the gene matches: 6. Per the authors' pipeline: Counts of nucleated cells, estimated from reference gene primer amplification, were obtained. Measured with immunoSEQ multiplex PCR; TCRdb has only the in-frame clones, and not every one. V, J and clone size reflect that table, while D and trimming were determined from the DNA. The sample shows some 130,000 clones, more than 70% of them seen only once. The source of this sequence is a human donor in a cohort sampled during active COVID-19. Sequenced sample: peripheral blood. The chain is built from TRBV30 and TRBJ1-2, with 9 positions matching TRBD1. The CDR3 protein is CAWSVRGQGPGYTF. DNA for the CDR3: TGTGCCTGGAGTGTACGGGGACAGGGCCCTGGCTACACCTTC.